Following are 32 T cell receptor beta chains from one sample sequenced in a study of blood T cell repertoires in COVID-19. Measured with immunoSEQ multiplex PCR; TCRdb has only the in-frame clones, and not every one. This sample carries about 170,000 clones, around nine tenths of them seen once, and the ten largest clones take 0.58%. The source material was peripheral blood. The receptor set was obtained from a man in his 60s with COVID-19, enrolled during active disease.

V is TRBV7-2 and J is TRBJ2-1; the match to TRBD1 covers 7 bases. The CDR3 sequence is 12 residues long. Germline V gene data show CDR1 as SGHTA and CDR2 as FQGNSA. The V gene end was trimmed by 4 bases and the J gene end by 9 bases; junction bases not matched to a gene: 3. CDR3: CASSWGQFEQFF. The CDR3 bases are TGTGCCAGCAGCTGGGGACAGTTTGAGCAGTTCTTC.

The chain carries TRBV4-3 and TRBJ2-5, with 9 bases aligning to TRBD2. Germline V lookup: CDR1 LGHNA, CDR2 YSLEER. V trimming: 5 bases; J trimming: 5 bases; junction bases outside the gene matches: 15. This CDR3 is built from 17 residues. CDR3 amino acids: CASSLGSGRPNEETQYF. For the CDR3, the DNA is TGCGCCAGCAGCTTAGGGAGCGGGAGGCCCAACGAGGAGACCCAGTACTTC.

The J gene is TRBJ2-3, the V gene TRBV27; D is perhaps TRBD1 (7 bases). Trimming cost V 6 bases and J 4 bases, with 23 bases left between them. The length of the CDR3 is 17 residues. The germline CDR1 and CDR2 sequences are MNHEY and SMNVEV (reference sequence). CDR3 sequence: CASRPTWAAGGSDTQYF. CDR3 nucleotides: TGTGCCAGCAGGCCAACGTGGGCGGCAGGGGGGTCAGATACGCAGTATTTT.

V and J are TRBV20-1 and TRBJ2-7; no clear D gene. The CDR3 has 10 amino acids. Trimming shortened V by 6 bases and J by 9 bases, and 12 bases separated the two germline ends. The germline V gene has CDR1 DFQATT and CDR2 SNEGSKA (reference sequence). In nucleotides, the CDR3 is TGCAGTGCACGCCGATCCGGGCAGTACTTC. As protein: CSARRSGQYF.

This clone was counted only a few times. The J gene is TRBJ1-3, the V gene TRBV9; 8 bases are a match to TRBD1. This CDR3 has 14 residues. V dropped 3 bases and J dropped 9; count of bases not matched to a gene: 8. Germline V gives CDR1 SGDLS, CDR2 YYNGEE. The CDR3 reads CASSGGGQAVTIYF. The CDR3 region has the DNA TGTGCCAGCAGCGGTGGGGGACAGGCTGTCACCATATATTTT. The variable domain in full, completed from reference TRBV9 and TRBJ1-3, reads DSGVTQTPKHLITATGQRVTLRCSPRSGDLSVYWYQQSLDQGLQFLIQYYNGEERAKGNILERFSAQQFPDLHSELNLSSLELGDSALYFCASSGGGQAVTIYFGEGSWLTVV.

The V call is TRBV12-3 or TRBV12-4, the J call TRBJ1-2, with D possibly matching TRBD1 (6 bases). The CDR3 spans 13 residues. V lost 4 bases and J lost 7, with 13 bases in between. The CDR3 protein is CASSSVRGTGYTF. CDR3 bases: TGTGCCAGCAGTTCGGTTAGGGGGACTGGCTACACCTTC.

The rearrangement links TRBV7-2 to TRBJ1-5; 10 bases align to TRBD1. The CDR3 is made up of 15 amino acids. Germline-derived CDR1 and CDR2 are SGHTA and FQGNSA. V shed 5 bases and J 5 bases; nucleotides not matched to a gene: 6. The CDR3 nucleotides read TGTGCCAGCAGCCAAACCGGGACAGGGGATCAGCCCCAGCATTTT. Its translation: CASSQTGTGDQPQHF.

This clone was seen a handful of times. V usage is TRBV11-3 and J usage is TRBJ2-7; D not resolved. V lost 3 bases and J lost 3, with 15 bases in between. The CDR3 covers 15 residues. In germline, CDR1 is SGHNT, CDR2 YENEEA. This CDR3 reads CASSLTSGLSYEQYF. CDR3 sequence (DNA): TGTGCCAGCAGCTTGACTTCGGGTTTAAGCTACGAGCAGTACTTC.

This clone appeared a few times. The gene calls are TRBV11-2 and TRBJ2-7; 13 nucleotides align to TRBD2. Germline V gene lookup returns CDR1 SGHAT and CDR2 FQNNGV. The CDR3 is 16 amino acids. Losses at the gene ends were 0 bases for V and 4 bases for J; bases not matched to a gene: 3. The CDR3 sequence is CASSLDWTSGRYEQYF. The DNA of the CDR3 is TGTGCCAGCAGCTTAGATTGGACTAGCGGGAGATACGAGCAGTACTTC. Using reference TRBV11-2 and TRBJ2-7 for the parts outside the CDR3, the full variable domain is EAGVAQSPRYKIIEKRQSVAFWCNPISGHATLYWYQQILGQGPKLLIQFQNNGVVDDSQLPKDRFSAERLKGVDSTLKIQPAKLEDSAVYLCASSLDWTSGRYEQYFGPGTRLTVT.

This chain joins TRBV6-2 or TRBV6-3 and TRBJ1-5; 8 nucleotides agree with TRBD1. Germline V gene lookup returns CDR1 MNHEY and CDR2 SVGEGT. The J segment lost 3 bases and the V segment lost 6 bases, leaving 7 bases of the junction unmatched. The CDR3 runs to 15 residues. The CDR3 coding sequence is TGTGCCAGCAGCAGAGACAGGGGATTCAATCAGCCCCAGCATTTT. Translation gives CASSRDRGFNQPQHF.

This clone turned up a few times. The V and J genes are TRBV6-1 and TRBJ1-1; 10 bases map to TRBD1. CDR1 is MNHNS and CDR2 is SASEGT in the germline V gene. The CDR3 covers 15 residues. The junction had 6 bases not matched to a gene; V was cut back by 3 bases and J by 5 bases. The CDR3 bases are TGTGCCAGCAGTGATGGGACAGGGGTTTTGACTGAAGCTTTCTTT. Protein sequence: CASSDGTGVLTEAFF.

The chain joins TRBV6-5 to TRBJ1-2; tentatively, D is TRBD1 (5 bases). With 0 bases removed from V and 4 bases from J, the gap between germline ends came to 12 bases. This CDR3 comprises 15 residues. Germline CDR1 MNHEY, CDR2 SVGAGI. CDR3 in amino acids: CASSYSGRAFYGYTF. As DNA, the CDR3 is TGTGCCAGCAGTTACTCCGGCAGGGCTTTCTATGGCTACACCTTC.

This rearrangement joins TRBV18 to TRBJ2-4; TRBD1 agrees at 10 bases. After removal of 5 bases from V and 9 bases from J, the junction contained 16 bases not matched to a gene. The CDR3 runs 17 residues. Germline assignment: CDR1 KGHSH and CDR2 LQKENI. This CDR3 reads CASSATTGGGLLSIQYF. The CDR3 DNA reads TGTGCCAGCTCAGCAACGACAGGGGGCGGTCTTCTCTCCATTCAGTACTTC.

This rearrangement joins TRBV6-5 to TRBJ2-7; D is undetermined. Germline loops: CDR1 MNHEY, CDR2 SVGAGI. The CDR3 has 15 amino acids. Trimming stripped 0 bases from V and 4 bases from J, with 13 bases between. The CDR3, as DNA: TGTGCCAGCAGTTACTCGAGGCAGTTGCCTTACGAGCAGTACTTC. Its translation is CASSYSRQLPYEQYF.

This clone was detected once. The V and J genes are TRBV5-5 and TRBJ2-1; D is uncertain. CDR1 is SGHKS, CDR2 YYEKEE, per germline (reference sequence). Trimming removed 2 bases at V and 8 bases at J, with 17 bases between. The CDR3 totals 15 residues. This chain's CDR3 is CASSLNLLPPDEQFF. In nucleotides, the CDR3 is TGTGCCAGCAGCTTAAATCTTCTCCCCCCCGATGAGCAGTTCTTC.

J is TRBJ2-1 and V is TRBV19; TRBD2 matches 14 bases. CDR1 is LNHDA, CDR2 SQIVND, per germline (reference sequence). The CDR3 consists of 19 residues. The ends lost 6 bases at V and 0 bases at J; junction bases unmatched: 10. CDR3 in amino acids: CASRFGLAGGLSSYNEQFF. CDR3 nucleotide sequence: TGTGCCAGTAGATTCGGACTAGCGGGGGGACTAAGCTCCTACAATGAGCAGTTCTTC.

DNA for the CDR3: TGTGCCAGCAGTTACTCGGCCCAGGTTATTCAGTACTTC. Translation: CASSYSAQVIQYF. This chain uses TRBV6-2 or TRBV6-3 with TRBJ2-4; no reliable D call. Looked up from germline, CDR1 is MNHEY and CDR2 is SVGEGT. The CDR3 sequence is 13 residues long. The ends were cut back, 0 bases at V and 10 bases at J, with 10 bases in the middle.

The V and J genes are TRBV19 and TRBJ1-1; 11 nucleotides line up with TRBD1. With 6 bases clipped from V and 4 bases from J, the junction kept 7 bases outside the gene matches. Germline loops: CDR1 LNHDA, CDR2 SQIVND (reference sequence). This CDR3 has 15 amino acids. CDR3 in DNA: TGTGCCAGTAGCCCAGGGGGGACAGGGGGCACTGAAGCTTTCTTT. As protein: CASSPGGTGGTEAFF.

As concerns this clone: The sample has other DNA sequences that encode this CDR3 too. The V gene is TRBV10-3, the J gene TRBJ2-5; D is undetermined. Germline lookup yields CDR1 ENHRY and CDR2 SYGVKD. Trimming removed 3 bases at V and 4 bases at J, with 3 bases between. This CDR3 is built from 11 residues. In nucleotides, the CDR3 is TGTGCCATCAGTGACCGAGAGACCCAGTACTTC. Its protein is CAISDRETQYF.

The genes are TRBV11-3 and TRBJ2-3, with D uncertain. V shed 5 bases and J shed 6 bases, with 18 bases lying between them. Germline V gene lookup returns CDR1 SGHNT and CDR2 YENEEA. The length of the CDR3 is 15 residues. DNA of the CDR3: TGTGCCAGCAGCCCCCGTGGAGCAGTCGGGGATACGCAGTATTTT. Protein: CASSPRGAVGDTQYF.

The rearrangement links TRBV7-2 to TRBJ2-7; 9 bases fit TRBD2. Germline V gene sequence: CDR1 SGHTA, CDR2 FQGNSA. The CDR3 is 15 residues long. V dropped 1 base and J dropped 1; count of bases not matched to a gene: 2. The CDR3 spells CASSLGGRGSYEQYF. In nucleotides, the CDR3 is TGTGCCAGCAGCTTAGGCGGGAGGGGATCCTACGAGCAGTACTTC.

The chain uses TRBV5-1 and TRBJ1-1; TRBD1 might be the D (5 bases). V gave up 4 bases and J gave up 2 bases, with 9 bases separating them. Germline CDR1 SGHRS, CDR2 YFSETQ. The length of the CDR3 is 13 residues. The CDR3 bases are TGCGCCAGCAGCCTAGGACACAACACTGAAGCTTTCTTT. Protein product: CASSLGHNTEAFF.

V and J are TRBV6-5 and TRBJ2-1, with 7 bases identical to TRBD1. The length of the CDR3 is 13 residues. Germline CDR1 is MNHEY and CDR2 is SVGAGI. The J segment lost 6 bases and the V segment lost 5 bases, leaving 4 bases of the junction unmatched. DNA of the CDR3: TGTGCCAGCAGTCAGACAGGGACCAATGAGCAGTTCTTC. Its protein is CASSQTGTNEQFF.

In this sample, this clone turned up a few times. CDR3: CASSTGLWSPLHF. The CDR3 DNA reads as TGTGCCAGCAGCACCGGGTTGTGGTCACCCCTCCACTTT. V and J are TRBV5-6 and TRBJ1-6, with D hard to call. The CDR3 consists of 13 residues. The germline V and J ends were trimmed by 4 bases and 10 bases, with 12 bases remaining between them. From germline, CDR1 is SGHDT and CDR2 YYEEEE.

This clone came up once. The chain employs TRBV20-1 and TRBJ2-3, with D unresolved. With 3 bases removed from V and 3 bases from J, the gap between germline ends came to 16 bases. Germline loops: CDR1 DFQATT, CDR2 SNEGSKA (reference sequence). This CDR3 comprises 15 residues. For the CDR3, the DNA is TGCAGTGCTAGTGCCGCGGCCGGTAGGACAGATACGCAGTATTTT. Translating it yields CSASAAAGRTDTQYF.

The rearrangement joins TRBV19 to TRBJ1-2, with 7 bases identical to TRBD1. V was clipped by 6 bases and J by 1 base; unmatched bases: 8. Germline CDR1 LNHDA, CDR2 SQIVND (reference sequence). CDR3 length equals 15 residues. The CDR3 nucleotides read TGTGCCAGTAGGGTCGATAACAGGGGTAACTATGGCTACACCTTC. As protein: CASRVDNRGNYGYTF.

This chain links TRBV6-6 with TRBJ2-7; D perhaps matches TRBD1 (6 bases). CDR1 and CDR2 (germline): MNHNY, SVGAGI (reference sequence). Trimming stripped 5 bases from V and 2 bases from J, with 25 bases between. This CDR3 comprises 18 residues. The CDR3: CASSPAPDRPIGAYEQYF. As DNA, the CDR3 is TGTGCCAGCAGTCCCGCCCCAGACAGGCCTATTGGTGCCTACGAGCAGTACTTC.

CDR3 region: CASSLGLGPDTQYF. CDR3 nucleotides: TGTGCCAGCAGCTTAGGTTTGGGCCCAGATACGCAGTATTTT. The chain has TRBV7-3 and TRBJ2-3; no clear D. V was shortened by 2 bases and J by 4 bases, with 10 bases between the two germline ends. Germline CDR1 and CDR2: SGHTA and FQGTGA. The CDR3 has 14 amino acids.

V usage is TRBV7-3 and J usage is TRBJ1-1; no definite D call. CDR1 is SGHTA, CDR2 FQGTGA, per germline. Trimming stripped 7 bases from V and 2 bases from J, with 14 bases between. CDR3 length: 14 amino acids. The CDR3 region has the DNA TGTGCCAGCAACCTACAGAGAGCCAACACTGAAGCTTTCTTT. This gives the protein CASNLQRANTEAFF. The full variable domain, with the rest looked up from reference TRBV7-3 and TRBJ1-1, is GAGVSQTPSNKVTEKGKYVELRCDPISGHTALYWYRQSLGQGPEFLIYFQGTGAADDSGLPNDRFFAVRPEGSVSTLKIQRTERGDSAVYLCASNLQRANTEAFFGQGTRLTVV.

The CDR3 spells CASSLAYVQSTDTQYF. CDR3 bases: TGCGCCAGCAGCTTGGCGTACGTACAGAGCACAGATACGCAGTATTTT. The V and J genes are TRBV5-1 and TRBJ2-3; D gene uncertain. Germline CDR1 is SGHRS and CDR2 is YFSETQ. Trimming removed 0 bases at V and 0 bases at J, with 11 bases between. The CDR3 length is 16 residues.

V gene TRBV12-3 or TRBV12-4 combines with J gene TRBJ1-5, with D uncertain. This CDR3 is built from 12 residues. V lost 8 bases, J lost 4 bases, and 9 bases lay in between. CDR3 in amino acids: CASCEVNQPQHF. The CDR3 DNA is TGTGCCAGCTGCGAAGTGAATCAGCCCCAGCATTTT.

The rearrangement joins TRBV12-3 or TRBV12-4 to TRBJ1-5; D call uncertain. The CDR3 has 11 amino acids. V was clipped by 5 bases and J by 4 bases, with 3 bases between them. The CDR3 spells CASSLNQPQHF. The DNA of the CDR3 is TGTGCCAGCAGTCTAAATCAGCCCCAGCATTTT.